The rows below give T cell receptor beta chains drawn from one sample of a study of T cells in Graves' hyperthyroidism and ophthalmopathy. Each CDR3 protein is one row after TCRdb ran MiXCR on the multiplex PCR reads. The sample carries around 600,000 distinct CDR3 sequences, approximately 15% recorded once. Specimen: blood. These receptors came from a woman between 18 and 29 years old with Graves' ophthalmopathy. Each CDR3 is given with its conserved first and last residue. D genes are given only for firm matches. Clone size is given for some rows only: seen once, a few or many times, or a class if the clone is expanded.

>many|TRBJ2-5|TRBD1|TRBV7-9
CASSRGQGAQETQYF
TGTGCCAGCAGCAGAGGCCAGGGGGCACAAGAGACCCAGTACTTC
>many|TRBJ2-1|-|TRBV2
CASSGRGSYNEQFF
TGTGCCAGCAGTGGCCGAGGCTCCTACAATGAGCAGTTCTTC
>many|TRBJ1-1|-|TRBV6-1
CASSYFPEDTEAFF
TGTGCCAGCAGTTATTTTCCTGAGGACACTGAAGCTTTCTTT
>-|TRBJ2-3|-|TRBV4-1
CASSQEPRDTQYF
TGCGCCAGCAGCCAAGAGCCTAGAGATACGCAGTATTTT
>many|TRBJ2-7|TRBD2|TRBV11-2
CASSFASGRAFITYEQYF
TGTGCCAGCAGCTTCGCTAGCGGGAGGGCTTTTATTACCTACGAGCAGTACTTC
>-|TRBJ1-1|-|TRBV3-1
CASSQPNTEAFF
TGTGCCAGCAGCCAACCCAACACTGAAGCTTTCTTT
>-|TRBJ2-7|-|TRBV28
CGCGQGSYEQYF
TGTGGGTGCGGGCAGGGGTCCTACGAGCAGTACTTC
>many|TRBJ2-7|-|TRBV2
CASQGEASSYEQYF
TGTGCCAGTCAAGGGGAAGCGAGCTCCTACGAGCAGTACTTC
>many|TRBJ2-3|TRBD2|TRBV28
CASSSPGGRGLGLSDTQYF
TGTGCCAGCAGTTCCCCGGGAGGTCGGGGCCTCGGGCTCTCAGATACGCAGTATTTT
>many|TRBJ2-3|-|TRBV7-2
CASSTYTDTQYF
TGTGCCAGCAGCACTTACACAGATACGCAGTATTTT
>many|TRBJ1-1|TRBD1|TRBV7-8
CASSLLWTGLNTEAFF
TGTGCCAGCAGCTTATTATGGACAGGGTTGAACACTGAAGCTTTCTTT
>many|TRBJ2-3|-|TRBV6-5
CASSYSGGGPGTDTQYF
TGTGCCAGCAGTTACTCCGGCGGCGGCCCCGGCACAGATACGCAGTATTTT
>many|TRBJ2-5|-|TRBV11-2
CASSSMGVQETQYF
TGTGCCAGCAGCTCGATGGGAGTTCAAGAGACCCAGTACTTC
>many|TRBJ1-1|-|TRBV20-1
CSAVQPRSRDRTMNTEAFF
TGCAGTGCCGTACAGCCTAGGAGCCGGGACCGGACTATGAACACTGAAGCTTTCTTT
>-|TRBJ2-5|-|TRBV18
CASSPWERGSGETQYF
TGTGCCAGCTCACCATGGGAAAGGGGATCCGGAGAGACCCAGTACTTC
>many|TRBJ2-7|-|TRBV30
CAWRGPYEQYF
TGTGCCTGGAGAGGACCCTACGAGCAGTACTTC
>-|TRBJ2-2|TRBD1|TRBV12-3/TRBV12-4
CASSLAGQGADTGELFF
TGTGCCAGCAGTTTAGCGGGACAGGGGGCGGACACCGGGGAGCTGTTTTTT
>many|TRBJ2-5|TRBD2|TRBV13
CASSFWAGTSGKETQYF
TGTGCCAGCAGCTTTTGGGCCGGGACTAGCGGGAAAGAGACCCAGTACTTC
>many|TRBJ2-5|TRBD1|TRBV6-2/TRBV6-3
CASRPLDRALDWETQYF
TGTGCCAGCAGGCCTTTAGACAGGGCCCTGGACTGGGAGACCCAGTACTTC
>many|TRBJ2-5|TRBD2|TRBV6-1
CASKRGHQETQYF
TGTGCCAGCAAGCGGGGACACCAAGAGACCCAGTACTTC
>many|TRBJ2-1|TRBD2|TRBV11-2
CASSATSGSYNEQFF
TGTGCCAGCAGCGCTACTAGCGGGTCCTACAATGAGCAGTTCTTC
>few|TRBJ1-1|TRBD1|TRBV20-1
CSARAGTGRNTEAFF
TGCAGTGCTAGAGCCGGGACAGGGAGGAACACTGAAGCTTTCTTT